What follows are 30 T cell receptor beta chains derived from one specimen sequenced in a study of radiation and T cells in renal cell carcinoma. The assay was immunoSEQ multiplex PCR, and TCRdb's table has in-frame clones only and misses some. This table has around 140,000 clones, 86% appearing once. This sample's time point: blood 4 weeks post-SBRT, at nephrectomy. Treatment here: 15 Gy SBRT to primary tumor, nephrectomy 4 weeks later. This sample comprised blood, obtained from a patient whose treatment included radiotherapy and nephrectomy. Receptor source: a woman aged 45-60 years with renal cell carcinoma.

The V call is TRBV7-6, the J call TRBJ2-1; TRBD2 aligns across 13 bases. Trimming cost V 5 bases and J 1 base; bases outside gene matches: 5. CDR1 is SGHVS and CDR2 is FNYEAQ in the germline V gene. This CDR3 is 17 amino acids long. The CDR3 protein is CASSRGLAGASYNEQFF. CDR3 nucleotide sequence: TGTGCCAGCAGCCGTGGACTAGCGGGAGCGTCCTACAATGAGCAGTTCTTC.

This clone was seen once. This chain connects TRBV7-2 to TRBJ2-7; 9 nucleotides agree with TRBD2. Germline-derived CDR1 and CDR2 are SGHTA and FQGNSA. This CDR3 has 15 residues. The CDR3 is CASAPAGGSAYEQYF. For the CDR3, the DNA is TGTGCTTCCGCCCCGGCGGGGGGGTCCGCTTACGAGCAGTACTTC.

This CDR3 is CAISERLLGETQYF. CDR3 coding DNA: TGTGCCATCAGTGAACGGCTGTTGGGAGAGACCCAGTACTTC. V usage is TRBV10-3 and J usage is TRBJ2-5; D is ambiguous. This CDR3 has 14 residues. Looked up from germline, CDR1 is ENHRY and CDR2 is SYGVKD. Trimming removed 3 bases from V and 4 bases from J, with 12 bases in between.

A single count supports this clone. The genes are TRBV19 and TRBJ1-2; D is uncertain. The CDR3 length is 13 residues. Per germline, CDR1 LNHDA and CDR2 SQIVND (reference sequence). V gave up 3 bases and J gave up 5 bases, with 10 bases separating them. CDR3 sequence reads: CASSISTVYGYTF. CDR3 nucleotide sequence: TGTGCCAGTAGTATCTCAACGGTTTATGGCTACACCTTC.

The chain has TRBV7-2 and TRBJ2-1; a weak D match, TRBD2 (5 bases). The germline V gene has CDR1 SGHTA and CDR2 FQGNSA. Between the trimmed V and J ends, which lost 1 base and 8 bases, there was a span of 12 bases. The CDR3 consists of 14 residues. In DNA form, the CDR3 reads TGTGCCAGCAGCTTAGAACCTAGCATCTATGAGCAGTTCTTC. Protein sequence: CASSLEPSIYEQFF.

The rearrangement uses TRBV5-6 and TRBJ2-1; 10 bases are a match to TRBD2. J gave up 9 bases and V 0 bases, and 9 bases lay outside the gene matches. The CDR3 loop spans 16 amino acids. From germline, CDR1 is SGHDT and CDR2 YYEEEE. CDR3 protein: CASSLDALAGVVEQFF. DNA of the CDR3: TGTGCCAGCAGCTTGGATGCCCTAGCGGGAGTCGTTGAGCAGTTCTTC.

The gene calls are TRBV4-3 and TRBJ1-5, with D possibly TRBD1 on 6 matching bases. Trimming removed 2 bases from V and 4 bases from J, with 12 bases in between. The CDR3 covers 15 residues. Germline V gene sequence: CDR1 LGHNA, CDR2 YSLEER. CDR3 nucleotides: TGCGCCAGCAGCCAACTAGGGGGACCTAATCAGCCCCAGCATTTT. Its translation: CASSQLGGPNQPQHF.

Written as DNA, the CDR3 is TGTGCCAGTAGTATACTAGCGGGTGCCTACGAGCAGTACTTC. Protein: CASSILAGAYEQYF. The V call is TRBV19, the J call TRBJ2-7; 8 bases are a match to TRBD2. The length of the CDR3 is 14 residues. The V segment lost 2 bases and the J segment 2 bases; nucleotides outside the gene matches: 2. Germline V gene lookup returns CDR1 LNHDA and CDR2 SQIVND (reference sequence).

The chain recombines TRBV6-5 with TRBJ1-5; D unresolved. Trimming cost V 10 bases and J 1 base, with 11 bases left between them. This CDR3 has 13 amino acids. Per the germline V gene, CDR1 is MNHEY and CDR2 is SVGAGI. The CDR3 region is CAIKDRSNQPQHF. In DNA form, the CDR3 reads TGTGCCATTAAGGACCGGAGCAATCAGCCCCAGCATTTT.

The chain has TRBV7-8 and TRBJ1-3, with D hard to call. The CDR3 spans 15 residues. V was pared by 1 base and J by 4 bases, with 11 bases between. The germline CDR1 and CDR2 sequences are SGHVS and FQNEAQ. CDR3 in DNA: TGTGCCAGCAGCTTAGGGCAGGCCAACGGAAACACCATATATTTT. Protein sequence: CASSLGQANGNTIYF.

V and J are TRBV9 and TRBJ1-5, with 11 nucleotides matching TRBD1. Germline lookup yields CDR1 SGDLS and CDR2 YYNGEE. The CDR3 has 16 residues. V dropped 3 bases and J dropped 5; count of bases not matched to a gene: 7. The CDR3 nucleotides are TGTGCCAGCAGCGCAGGACAGGGGGCTCGGTATCAGCCCCAGCATTTT. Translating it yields CASSAGQGARYQPQHF.

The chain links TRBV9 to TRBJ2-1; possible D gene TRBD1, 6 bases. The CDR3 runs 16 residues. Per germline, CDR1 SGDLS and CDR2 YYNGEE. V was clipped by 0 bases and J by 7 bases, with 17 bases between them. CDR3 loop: CASSVGGLRSGNEQFF. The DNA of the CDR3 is TGTGCCAGCAGCGTAGGGGGGCTCCGTTCGGGGAATGAGCAGTTCTTC.

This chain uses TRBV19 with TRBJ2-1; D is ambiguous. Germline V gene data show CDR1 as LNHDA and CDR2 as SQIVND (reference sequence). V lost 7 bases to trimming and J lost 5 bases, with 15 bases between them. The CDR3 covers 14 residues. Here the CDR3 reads CASKLELGHNEQFF. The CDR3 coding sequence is TGTGCCAGTAAGCTGGAGTTAGGCCACAATGAGCAGTTCTTC.

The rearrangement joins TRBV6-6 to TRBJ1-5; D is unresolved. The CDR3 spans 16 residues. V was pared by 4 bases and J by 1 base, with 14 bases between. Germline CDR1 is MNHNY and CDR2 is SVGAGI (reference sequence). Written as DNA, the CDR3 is TGTGCCAGCAGTTCCGGTTCGAGGCTCAGCAATCAGCCCCAGCATTTT. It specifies CASSSGSRLSNQPQHF.

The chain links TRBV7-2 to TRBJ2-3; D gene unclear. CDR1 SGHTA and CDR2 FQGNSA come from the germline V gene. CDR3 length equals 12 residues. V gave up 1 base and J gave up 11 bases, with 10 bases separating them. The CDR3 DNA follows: TGTGCCAGCAGCTTAGGTCCCCCAGGGCAGTATTTT. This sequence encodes CASSLGPPGQYF.

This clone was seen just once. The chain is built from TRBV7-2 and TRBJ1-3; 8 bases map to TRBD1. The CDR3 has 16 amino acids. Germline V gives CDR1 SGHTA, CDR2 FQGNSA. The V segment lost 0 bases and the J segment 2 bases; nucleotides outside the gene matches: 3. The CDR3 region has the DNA TGTGCCAGCAGCTTAGCGCTGACAGGGGCTGGAAACACCATATATTTT. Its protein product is CASSLALTGAGNTIYF.

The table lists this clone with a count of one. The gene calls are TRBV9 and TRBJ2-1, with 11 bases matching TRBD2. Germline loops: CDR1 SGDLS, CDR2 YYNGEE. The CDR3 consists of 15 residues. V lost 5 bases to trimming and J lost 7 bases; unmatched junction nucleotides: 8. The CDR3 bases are TGTGCCAGCAGAGGGGGGGCTAGCGGGAGGAATGAGCAGTTCTTC. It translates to CASRGGASGRNEQFF.

The CDR3 loop reads CASSYTRGVQETQYF. CDR3 DNA: TGTGCCAGCAGTTATACCCGAGGGGTACAAGAGACCCAGTACTTC. This sequence joins TRBV6-6 and TRBJ2-5, with D tentatively TRBD1 or TRBD2 (5 bases each). Trimming shortened V by 3 bases and J by 2 bases, and 13 bases separated the two germline ends. The germline V gene encodes CDR1 MNHNY and CDR2 SVGAGI (reference sequence). The CDR3 covers 15 residues.

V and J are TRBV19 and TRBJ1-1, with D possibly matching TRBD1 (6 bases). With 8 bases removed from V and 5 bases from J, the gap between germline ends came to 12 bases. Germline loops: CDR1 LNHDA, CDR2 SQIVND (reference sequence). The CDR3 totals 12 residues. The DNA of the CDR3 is TGTGCCAGTTTAGGGGGGTGGACTGAAGCTTTCTTT. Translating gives CASLGGWTEAFF.

The CDR3 sequence is CASSKPGAVGTEAFF. The CDR3 nucleotides are TGTGCCAGCAGTAAACCGGGGGCGGTCGGCACTGAAGCTTTCTTT. The chain joins TRBV28 to TRBJ1-1; D may be TRBD1 (6 bases). V lost 5 bases and J 4 bases, leaving 17 bases between the germline ends. This CDR3 spans 15 amino acids. Germline V gene lookup returns CDR1 MDHEN and CDR2 SYDVKM.

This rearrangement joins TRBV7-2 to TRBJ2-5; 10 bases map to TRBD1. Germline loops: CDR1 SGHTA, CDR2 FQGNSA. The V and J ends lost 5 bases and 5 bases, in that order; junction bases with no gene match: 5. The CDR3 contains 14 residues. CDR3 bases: TGTGCCAGCAGCAGACAGGGGGCGGAGGAGACCCAGTACTTC. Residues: CASSRQGAEETQYF.

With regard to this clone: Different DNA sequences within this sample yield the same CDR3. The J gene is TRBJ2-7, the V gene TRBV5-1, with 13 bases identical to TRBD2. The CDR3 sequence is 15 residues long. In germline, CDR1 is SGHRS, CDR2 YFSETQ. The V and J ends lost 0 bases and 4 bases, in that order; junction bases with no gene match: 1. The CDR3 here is CASSLGTSGSYEQYF. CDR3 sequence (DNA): TGCGCCAGCAGCTTGGGGACTAGCGGGAGTTACGAGCAGTACTTC.

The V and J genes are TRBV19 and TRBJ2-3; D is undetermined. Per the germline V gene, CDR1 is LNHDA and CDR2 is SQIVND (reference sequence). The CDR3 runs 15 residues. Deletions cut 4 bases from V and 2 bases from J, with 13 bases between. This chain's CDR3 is CASSTQSADTDTQYF. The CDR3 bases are TGTGCCAGTAGTACCCAGTCCGCCGACACAGATACGCAGTATTTT.

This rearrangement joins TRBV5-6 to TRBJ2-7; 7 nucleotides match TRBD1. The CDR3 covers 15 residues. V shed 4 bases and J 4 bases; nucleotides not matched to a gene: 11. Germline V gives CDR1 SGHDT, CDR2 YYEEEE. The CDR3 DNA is TGTGCCAGCAGCCCTGAGGCAGGGGGTAGGTACGAGCAGTACTTC. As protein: CASSPEAGGRYEQYF.

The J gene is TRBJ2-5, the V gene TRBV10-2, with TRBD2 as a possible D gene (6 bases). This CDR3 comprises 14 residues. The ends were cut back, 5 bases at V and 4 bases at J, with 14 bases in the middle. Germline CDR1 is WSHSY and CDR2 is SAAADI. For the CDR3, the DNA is TGCGCCAGCAGTCCCGGGAGACGACGAGAGACCCAGTACTTC. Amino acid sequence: CASSPGRRRETQYF.

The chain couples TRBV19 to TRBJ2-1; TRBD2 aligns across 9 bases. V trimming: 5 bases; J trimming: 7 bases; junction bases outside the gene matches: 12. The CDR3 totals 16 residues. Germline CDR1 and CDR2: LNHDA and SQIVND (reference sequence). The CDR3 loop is CASSAIAGAPRNEQFF. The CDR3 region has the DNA TGTGCCAGTAGTGCCATAGCGGGAGCTCCTAGGAATGAGCAGTTCTTC.

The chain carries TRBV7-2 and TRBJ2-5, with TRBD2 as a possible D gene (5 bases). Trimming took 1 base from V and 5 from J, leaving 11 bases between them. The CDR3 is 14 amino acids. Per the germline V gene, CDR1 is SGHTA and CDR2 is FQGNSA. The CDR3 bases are TGTGCCAGCAGCTTAGATCGGGGTCGGGAGACCCAGTACTTC. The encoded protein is CASSLDRGRETQYF.

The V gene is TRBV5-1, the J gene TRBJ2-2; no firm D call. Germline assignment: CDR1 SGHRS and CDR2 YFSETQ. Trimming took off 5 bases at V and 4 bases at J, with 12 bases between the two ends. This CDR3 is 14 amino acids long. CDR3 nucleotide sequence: TGCGCCAGCAGGATCCAGGAAGGCACCGGGGAGCTGTTTTTT. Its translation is CASRIQEGTGELFF.

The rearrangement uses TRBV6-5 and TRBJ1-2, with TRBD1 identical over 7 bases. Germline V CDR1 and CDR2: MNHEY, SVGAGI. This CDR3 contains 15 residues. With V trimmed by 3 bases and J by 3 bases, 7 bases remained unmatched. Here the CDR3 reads CASSYYGTGDYGYTF. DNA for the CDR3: TGTGCCAGCAGTTATTACGGTACAGGGGACTATGGCTACACCTTC.

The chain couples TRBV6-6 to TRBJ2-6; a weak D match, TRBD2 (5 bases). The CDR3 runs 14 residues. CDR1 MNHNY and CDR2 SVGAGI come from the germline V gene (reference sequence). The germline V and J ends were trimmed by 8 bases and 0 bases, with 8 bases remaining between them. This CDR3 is CASAGASGANVLTF. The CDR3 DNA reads TGTGCCAGCGCGGGTGCCTCTGGGGCCAACGTCCTGACTTTC.